The text below deals with one TCR beta chain. The data belong to a study of cytomegalovirus exposure and HLA in healthy donors. V lost 1 base and J 6 bases, leaving 16 bases between the germline ends. The CDR3 sequence is 16 residues long. Germline V gene lookup returns CDR1 SEHNR and CDR2 FQNEAQ (reference sequence). A multiplex PCR was run with 60 Vbeta primers and 13 Jbeta primers. Measured with immunoSEQ multiplex PCR; TCRdb has only the in-frame clones, and not every one. The sample consists of 35,000 to 40,000 clones, around 74% of them appearing once. The V and J genes are TRBV7-9 and TRBJ2-4, with a tentative D call TRBD2 (5 bases). Sequenced: PBMCs. The source of this sequence is a man aged 30-40 years in good health and CMV-seronegative. The CDR3 sequence is CASSLEGSGSVNIQYF. The CDR3 DNA reads TGTGCCAGCAGCTTAGAAGGCAGTGGGAGTGTAAACATTCAGTACTTC. Using reference TRBV7-9 and TRBJ2-4 for the parts outside the CDR3, the full variable domain is DTGVSQNPRHKITKRGQNVTFRCDPISEHNRLYWYRQTLGQGPEFLTYFQNEAQLEKSRLLSDRFSAERPKGSFSTLEIQRTEQGDSAMYLCASSLEGSGSVNIQYFGAGTRLSVL.